Here is one T cell receptor (beta chain) with its context. Data came from immunoSEQ multiplex PCR; TCRdb stores just in-frame clones and leaves some out. The sample has almost 250,000 clones; around nine tenths are singletons. Germline-derived CDR1 and CDR2 are SGDLS and YYNGEE. V was clipped by 0 bases and J by 5 bases, with 11 bases between them. This CDR3 is built from 14 residues. This sample was included in a study of blood T cell repertoires in COVID-19. The sample consisted of peripheral blood. This clonotype was sampled from a woman in her sixties or seventies who had recovered from COVID-19. The chain has TRBV9 and TRBJ1-1; tentatively, D is TRBD1 (6 bases). The CDR3 region has the DNA TGTGCCAGCAGCGTAGACGGTAGGGGGACTGAAGCTTTCTTT. As protein: CASSVDGRGTEAFF.